What follows describes a single T cell receptor (beta chain). The entry originates in a study of CD8 T cells in Susac syndrome. Study as a whole: Blood was drawn from patients with Susac syndrome. At that point, they were therapy-naive, on corticosteroids, or on intravenous immunoglobulin alone.

An input of roughly 0.5 to 1 ug of RNA was subjected to reverse transcription using random hexamers. Using its own MiXCR run on the immunoSEQ multiplex PCR reads, TCRdb lists one record per CDR3 protein. The data show 75,000 to 100,000 distinct CDR3 sequences, approximately 93% seen once. Per the germline V gene, CDR1 is SGHTA and CDR2 is FQGNSA. The CDR3 sequence is 15 residues long. V shed 5 bases, J shed 5 bases, and the junction held 7 bases outside the gene matches. This TCR was sampled from a human donor with Susac syndrome. The sample comprised CD8+ T cells from PBMCs. The rearrangement joins TRBV7-2 to TRBJ2-3; 10 nucleotides line up with TRBD2. The CDR3 coding sequence is TGTGCCAGCAGCGCTCTAGCGGGAGAAATAGATACGCAGTATTTT. Amino acids: CASSALAGEIDTQYF.